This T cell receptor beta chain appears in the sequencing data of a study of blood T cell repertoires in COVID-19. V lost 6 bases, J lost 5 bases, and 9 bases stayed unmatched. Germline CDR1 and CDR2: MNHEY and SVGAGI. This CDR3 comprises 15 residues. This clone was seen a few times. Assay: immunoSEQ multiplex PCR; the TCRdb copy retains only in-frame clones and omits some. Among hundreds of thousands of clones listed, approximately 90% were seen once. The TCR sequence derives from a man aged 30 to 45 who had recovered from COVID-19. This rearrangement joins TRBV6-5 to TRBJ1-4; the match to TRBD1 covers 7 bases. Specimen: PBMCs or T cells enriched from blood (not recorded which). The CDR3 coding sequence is TGTGCCAGCAGACCGTCAGGGGGACGAAATGAAAAACTGTTTTTT. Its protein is CASRPSGGRNEKLFF.